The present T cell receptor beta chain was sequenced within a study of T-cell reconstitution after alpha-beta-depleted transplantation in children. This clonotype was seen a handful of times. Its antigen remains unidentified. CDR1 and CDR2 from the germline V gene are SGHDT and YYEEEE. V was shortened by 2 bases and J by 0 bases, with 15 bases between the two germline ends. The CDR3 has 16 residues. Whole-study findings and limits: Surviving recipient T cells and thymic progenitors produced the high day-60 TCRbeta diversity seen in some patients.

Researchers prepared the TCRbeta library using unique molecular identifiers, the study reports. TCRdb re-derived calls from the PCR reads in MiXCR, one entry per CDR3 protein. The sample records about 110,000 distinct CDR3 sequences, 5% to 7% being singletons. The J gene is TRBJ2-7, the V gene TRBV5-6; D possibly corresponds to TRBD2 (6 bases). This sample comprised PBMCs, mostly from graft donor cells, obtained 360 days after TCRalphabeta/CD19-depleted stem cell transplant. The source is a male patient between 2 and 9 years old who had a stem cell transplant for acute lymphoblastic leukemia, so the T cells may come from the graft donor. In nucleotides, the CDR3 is TGTGCCAGCAGCTTAGGGAGGTCGTCAGGCTCCTACGAGCAGTACTTC. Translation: CASSLGRSSGSYEQYF. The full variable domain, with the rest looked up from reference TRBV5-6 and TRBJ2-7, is DAGVTQSPTHLIKTRGQQVTLRCSPKSGHDTVSWYQQALGQGPQFIFQYYEEEERQRGNFPDRFSGHQFPNYSSELNVNALLLGDSALYLCASSLGRSSGSYEQYFGPGTRLTVT.